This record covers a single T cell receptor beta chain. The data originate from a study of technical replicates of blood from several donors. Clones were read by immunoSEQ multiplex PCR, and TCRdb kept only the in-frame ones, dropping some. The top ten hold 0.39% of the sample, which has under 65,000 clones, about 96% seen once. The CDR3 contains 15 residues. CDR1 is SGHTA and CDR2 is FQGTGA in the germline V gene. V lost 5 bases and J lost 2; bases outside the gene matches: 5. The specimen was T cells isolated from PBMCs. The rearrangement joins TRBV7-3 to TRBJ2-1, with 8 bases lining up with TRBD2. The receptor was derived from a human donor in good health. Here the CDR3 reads CASSLTSDPYNEQFF. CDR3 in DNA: TGTGCCAGCAGCCTGACTAGCGATCCCTACAATGAGCAGTTCTTC.